A selection of T cell receptor beta chains follows, all from one sample in a study of T cells after yellow fever vaccination. Using its own MiXCR run on the 5' RACE reads, TCRdb lists one record per CDR3 protein. This table holds around 300,000 distinct CDR3 sequences, approximately 4% found once. The input for sequencing was PBMCs, taken 5 days after the yellow fever booster vaccination. These receptors originate from a man aged 18 to 29 who received the YFV17D yellow fever vaccine. The CDR3 runs from the conserved cysteine through the conserved F or W. Each record gives: clone size, V gene, J gene, D gene, CDR3 DNA, CDR3 protein. A D gene is named only where the DNA matches it firmly. Some rows have no size entry. The others give once, few or many, or a class for an expanded clone.

abundance: few
v_gene: TRBV28
j_gene: TRBJ1-2
d_gene: TRBD1
CDR3nt: TGTGCCAGCAGTAACCCCGGGACAGGATTATACGGCTACACCTTC
CDR3aa: CASSNPGTGLYGYTF

abundance: many
v_gene: TRBV20-1
j_gene: TRBJ1-1
d_gene: TRBD1
CDR3nt: TGCAGTGCTAGAGTCAGGGGGACTGAAGCTTTCTTT
CDR3aa: CSARVRGTEAFF

abundance: few
v_gene: TRBV29-1
j_gene: TRBJ2-3
d_gene: TRBD2
CDR3nt: TGCAGCGTTGTGAGCAGGGAGGGGACAGATACGCAGTATTTT
CDR3aa: CSVVSREGTDTQYF

abundance: NA
v_gene: TRBV4-2
j_gene: TRBJ1-1
d_gene: NA
CDR3nt: TGTGCCAGCAGCCAAGATGAGAGGTCATGGATTGAAGCTTTCTTT
CDR3aa: CASSQDERSWIEAFF

abundance: few
v_gene: TRBV9
j_gene: TRBJ2-5
d_gene: TRBD2
CDR3nt: TGTGCCAGCAGCGAAGGACTAGCTCGAGAGACCCAGTACTTC
CDR3aa: CASSEGLARETQYF

abundance: NA
v_gene: TRBV7-9
j_gene: TRBJ1-4
d_gene: NA
CDR3nt: TGTGCCAGCAGCTCGAACGGCCCGGCGGGAAAACTGTTTTTT
CDR3aa: CASSSNGPAGKLFF

abundance: few
v_gene: TRBV20-1
j_gene: TRBJ2-1
d_gene: NA
CDR3nt: TGCAGTGCTAGCGGGGTAAACAATGAGCAGTTCTTC
CDR3aa: CSASGVNNEQFF

abundance: NA
v_gene: TRBV9
j_gene: TRBJ2-5
d_gene: TRBD1
CDR3nt: TGTGCCAGCAGCCCGGGACAGGGGCACCAAGAGACCCAGTACTTC
CDR3aa: CASSPGQGHQETQYF

abundance: few
v_gene: TRBV4-1
j_gene: TRBJ1-4
d_gene: NA
CDR3nt: TGCGCCAGCAGCCCCTCCTCCCGACAGCTTATAGGAGAAAAACTGTTTTTT
CDR3aa: CASSPSSRQLIGEKLFF

abundance: many
v_gene: TRBV20-1
j_gene: TRBJ1-5
d_gene: NA
CDR3nt: TGCAGTGCCATAACTTACAAGTATAGCAATCAGCCCCAGCATTTT
CDR3aa: CSAITYKYSNQPQHF

abundance: few
v_gene: TRBV7-8
j_gene: TRBJ1-3
d_gene: NA
CDR3nt: TGTGCCAGCAGCTTACGGCAGGCTGGAAACACCATATATTTT
CDR3aa: CASSLRQAGNTIYF

abundance: many
v_gene: TRBV5-1
j_gene: TRBJ1-4
d_gene: NA
CDR3nt: TGCGCCAGCAGCTTGGCCGGATCGACTAATGAAAAACTGTTTTTT
CDR3aa: CASSLAGSTNEKLFF

abundance: few
v_gene: TRBV7-3
j_gene: TRBJ1-2
d_gene: NA
CDR3nt: TGTGCCAGCAGCTTCAACGGGGGGAATGACAACTATGGCTACACCTTC
CDR3aa: CASSFNGGNDNYGYTF

abundance: few
v_gene: TRBV6-5
j_gene: TRBJ1-6
d_gene: NA
CDR3nt: TGTGCCAGCAGTTACTCGGCCGCAGGTCCCAGGGATTCACCCCTCCACTTT
CDR3aa: CASSYSAAGPRDSPLHF

abundance: NA
v_gene: TRBV12-3/TRBV12-4
j_gene: TRBJ2-5
d_gene: NA
CDR3nt: TGTGCCAGCTCATTAAGAACACGAGAGACCCAGTACTTC
CDR3aa: CASSLRTRETQYF

abundance: many
v_gene: TRBV23-1
j_gene: TRBJ1-1
d_gene: NA
CDR3nt: TGCGCCAGCAGTCAATGGGACATCCGAGGACGGGGTCCTGAAGCTTTCTTT
CDR3aa: CASSQWDIRGRGPEAFF